This T cell receptor (beta chain) appears in the sequencing data of a study of blood T cell repertoires in COVID-19. The ends lost 5 bases at V and 1 base at J; junction bases unmatched: 5. The CDR3 length is 15 residues. Germline V gene sequence: CDR1 MNHEY, CDR2 SMNVEV (reference sequence). The table came from immunoSEQ multiplex PCR; TCRdb's copy has only in-frame clones and leaves some out. The sample lists around 70,000 clones; around 88% were seen once. Sequencing was performed on peripheral blood. The chain recombines TRBV27 with TRBJ2-4, with 7 bases identical to TRBD1. This sequence was found in a man aged 55 to 70 with acute or convalescent COVID-19. DNA of the CDR3: TGTGCCAGCAGTGTTGACAGGGCCGCCAAAAACATTCAGTACTTC. This translates into CASSVDRAAKNIQYF.